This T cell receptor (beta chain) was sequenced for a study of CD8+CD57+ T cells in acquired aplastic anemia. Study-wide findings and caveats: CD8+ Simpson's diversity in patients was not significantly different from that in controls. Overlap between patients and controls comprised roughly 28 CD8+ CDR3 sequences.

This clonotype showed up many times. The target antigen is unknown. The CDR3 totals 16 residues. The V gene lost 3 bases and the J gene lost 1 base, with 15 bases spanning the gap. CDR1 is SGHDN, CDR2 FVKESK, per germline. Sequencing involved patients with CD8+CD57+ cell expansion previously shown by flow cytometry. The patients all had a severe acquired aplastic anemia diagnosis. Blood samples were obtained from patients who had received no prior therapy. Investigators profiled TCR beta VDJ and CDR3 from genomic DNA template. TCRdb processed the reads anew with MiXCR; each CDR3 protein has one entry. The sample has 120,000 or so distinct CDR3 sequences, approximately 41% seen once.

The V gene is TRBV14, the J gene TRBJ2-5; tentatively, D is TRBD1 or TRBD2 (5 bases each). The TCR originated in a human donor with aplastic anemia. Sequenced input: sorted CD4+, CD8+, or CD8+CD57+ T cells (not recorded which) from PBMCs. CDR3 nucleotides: TGTGCCAGCAGCCATGGACTGGGGCAGTTCCAAGAGACCCAGTACTTC. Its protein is CASSHGLGQFQETQYF.